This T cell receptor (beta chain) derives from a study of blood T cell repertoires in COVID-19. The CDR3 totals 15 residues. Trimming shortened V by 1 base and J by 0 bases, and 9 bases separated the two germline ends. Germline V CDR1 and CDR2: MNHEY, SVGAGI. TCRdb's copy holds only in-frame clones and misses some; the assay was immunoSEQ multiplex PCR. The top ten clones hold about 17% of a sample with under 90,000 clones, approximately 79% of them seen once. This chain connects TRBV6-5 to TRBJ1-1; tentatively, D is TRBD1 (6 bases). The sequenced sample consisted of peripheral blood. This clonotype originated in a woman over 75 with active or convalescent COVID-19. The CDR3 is CASSYFAGVNTEAFF. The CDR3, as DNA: TGTGCCAGCAGTTACTTCGCAGGGGTGAACACTGAAGCTTTCTTT.